The rows below give T cell receptor beta chains drawn from one sample of a study of T-cell memory formation after mild COVID-19. TCRdb ran MiXCR on the 5' RACE reads and lists one entry per CDR3 protein. The data hold 350,000 to 500,000 distinct CDR3 sequences, with 20% to 30% observed a single time. The sample comprised PBMCs or a T cell subset sorted from them (not recorded which). The receptors come from an adult woman who had mild COVID-19 (a few samples of this study predate the infection). Cell type and time point are not known. Each CDR3 is given without its conserved first and last residue. D genes are given only for firm matches. Only some rows state a clone size, as once, few, many or a class for expanded clones.

D gene	V gene	clone size	CDR3 protein
NA	TRBV11-3	NA	ASSILGRLSYEQY
TRBD2	TRBV14	few	ASSPITSGEDTQY
NA	TRBV5-1	few	ASSFPPEGAYNEQF
NA	TRBV2	NA	ASSDGQSYNEQF
NA	TRBV3-1	few	ASSQSDGNQPQH
NA	TRBV24-1	once	ATSKGRGDNQPQH
NA	TRBV12-3/TRBV12-4	few	ASSLANNQETQY
NA	TRBV6-6	few	ASSYDAGRNYGYT
TRBD1	TRBV20-1	NA	SAPDRAANTEAF
TRBD2	TRBV5-1	few	ASTRTSGGRSTDTQY
NA	TRBV7-3	few	ASSLGGRSGELF
TRBD2	TRBV11-1	many	ASSFSGGGYNEQF
NA	TRBV12-3/TRBV12-4	NA	ASSFSRVPDTEAF
NA	TRBV2	NA	ASSVGSAGMWGYT
NA	TRBV9	few	ASSVEWGNYEQY
NA	TRBV20-1	NA	SARDRSWLKETQY
NA	TRBV7-9	NA	ASSLRQNYEQY
NA	TRBV28	NA	ATLAMTGELF
TRBD1	TRBV6-2/TRBV6-3	few	ASSTPDRGFTEAF
TRBD1	TRBV5-1	few	ASSLRTGGTEAF
TRBD2	TRBV5-1	NA	ASSFGLAGGTYEQY
NA	TRBV5-5	few	ASSPGLEGPQPQH
TRBD2	TRBV6-5	few	ASSYSGTSRETQY
NA	TRBV19	many	ASSPNYNEQF
NA	TRBV7-7	NA	ASSSAGAGETQY
TRBD1	TRBV29-1	NA	SVEVDRGDYGYT
NA	TRBV24-1	NA	ATSDSLGGNQPQH
NA	TRBV7-7	NA	ASSPVLAAYTGELF
NA	TRBV6-5	NA	ASSSDGRTGNQPQH
NA	TRBV7-2	NA	ASSLATASYEQY
TRBD2	TRBV7-2	many	ASSLVPSGGETQY
TRBD1	TRBV20-1	few	SARDARTGPETQY
NA	TRBV5-8	NA	ASSQDRGNTIY
NA	TRBV7-9	NA	ASSYTEEKLF
TRBD1	TRBV4-1	NA	ASSQVPDRGVIQY
NA	TRBV4-1	NA	ASSQEVTGTNYGYT
NA	TRBV6-5	NA	ASKGEGNTEAF
NA	TRBV7-6	few	ASSIGVIPHTEAF
TRBD1	TRBV6-6	NA	ASRNRGQAYNEQF
NA	TRBV19	once	ASSPQNLVSGYT
TRBD1	TRBV30	few	AWSGQGSGYT
TRBD2	TRBV9	few	ASSALRLAGSETQY
NA	TRBV10-3	NA	AIKGLQVNTEAF
NA	TRBV12-3/TRBV12-4	NA	ASRFAGPNEQF
NA	TRBV12-3/TRBV12-4	few	ASSYSGAGTGEQF
NA	TRBV29-1	medium-sized	SADRVNTGELF
NA	TRBV28	few	ASSQLTSEGKNIQY
TRBD1	TRBV27	few	ASSSGTAFNSPLH
NA	TRBV5-1	few	ASSLGHRGTEAF
NA	TRBV29-1	few	SARVLAYGYT
TRBD2	TRBV4-1	NA	ASSGLAGNEQY